The text below deals with one T cell receptor (beta chain). Generated by immunoSEQ multiplex PCR, the TCRdb table keeps only in-frame clones and is missing some. This table has tens of thousands of clones, over 75% appearing once. These data are taken from a study of T cell changes during pregnancy in multiple sclerosis. Germline V gives CDR1 MDHEN, CDR2 SYDVKM. The germline V and J ends were trimmed by 1 base and 6 bases, with 6 bases remaining between them. CDR3 length: 12 amino acids. Sequenced material: peripheral blood, taken in the first trimester of pregnancy. This clonotype was obtained from a female donor in good health, enrolled as a control in a pregnancy study. The gene calls are TRBV28 and TRBJ1-2; no definite D call. The CDR3 protein is CASSLSQDGYTF. The CDR3 bases are TGTGCCAGCAGTTTATCCCAGGATGGCTACACCTTC.